Listed below are T cell receptor beta chains from one sample, sequenced in a study of CD8 T cells in ankylosing spondylitis. TCRdb reprocessed the 5' RACE reads with MiXCR, giving one entry per CDR3 protein. The table lists around 250,000 distinct CDR3 sequences, about 10% of them singletons. Sequencing input: blood, either unsorted or a sorted T cell fraction (not recorded which). Receptors originate from a male donor with ankylosing spondylitis or in good health (not recorded which). Both conserved end residues are part of each CDR3. A D gene is named only where the DNA matches it firmly. Clone size is not always given. Where it is, it says once, few, many or a class for expanded clones.

J	V	size	D	DNA	CDR3
TRBJ2-1	TRBV24-1	many	TRBD1	TGTGCCACCAGTGACCCAGGACAGGGGATTGGTTATGAGCAGTTCTTC	CATSDPGQGIGYEQFF
TRBJ2-1	TRBV20-1	few	NA	TGCAGTGCTAGAGATCACGGTGGGGGTCGTGAGCAGTTCTTC	CSARDHGGGREQFF
TRBJ2-1	TRBV11-2	NA	TRBD1	TGTGCCAGCAGCTTCGGGACAGGTGGGCAGTTCTTC	CASSFGTGGQFF
TRBJ2-2	TRBV7-7	many	NA	TGTGCCAGCAGCTCCCTTGGTATGACCGGGGAGCTGTTTTTT	CASSSLGMTGELFF
TRBJ1-1	TRBV18	few	NA	TGTGCCAGCTCACCCCAGTGGGGGGCTGAAGCTTTCTTT	CASSPQWGAEAFF
TRBJ1-5	TRBV30	NA	TRBD1	TGTGCCTGGAGTCCTACGAACAGGGGATTGGGTCAGCCCCAGCATTTT	CAWSPTNRGLGQPQHF
TRBJ2-1	TRBV20-1	many	TRBD2	TGCAGTGGGCGCTCGTGGCGGGAGAGGTTCGATGAGCAGTTCTTC	CSGRSWRERFDEQFF
TRBJ1-1	TRBV13	few	NA	TGTGCCAGCAGCACCCTGGGCAACACTGAAGCTTTCTTT	CASSTLGNTEAFF
TRBJ1-1	TRBV19	NA	NA	TGTGCCAGTAGTGAGGGAGACACGGACGAAGCTTTCTTT	CASSEGDTDEAFF
TRBJ1-1	TRBV5-1	many	NA	TGCGCCAGCAGCTTCGGGCAGGGTACGGAAGCTTTCTTT	CASSFGQGTEAFF
TRBJ2-7	TRBV2	NA	NA	TGTGCCAGCAGTGGGTGGGGTGAGCAGTACTTC	CASSGWGEQYF
TRBJ2-7	TRBV5-1	many	NA	TGCGCCAGCAGCCTCGGGAATGTTGTGGGCGAGCAGTACTTC	CASSLGNVVGEQYF
TRBJ2-7	TRBV7-6	few	NA	TGTGCCAGCAGACGGCCCGAGGATTACGAGCAGTACTTC	CASRRPEDYEQYF
TRBJ2-5	TRBV6-1	many	NA	TGTGCCAGCGCGTTTAGAAAAGGCAGGGAAGAGACCCAGTACTTC	CASAFRKGREETQYF
TRBJ2-3	TRBV5-1	many	NA	TGCGCCAGCAGCTTGGACAGGGTTACAGATACGCAGTATTTT	CASSLDRVTDTQYF
TRBJ1-1	TRBV5-1	NA	NA	TGCGCCAGCAGCTTCTCAGGATTTTCTGGTGAAGCTTTCTTT	CASSFSGFSGEAFF
TRBJ2-2	TRBV27	many	NA	TGTGCCAGCAGTCCCGGATTCACCGGGGAGCTGTTTTTT	CASSPGFTGELFF
TRBJ1-1	TRBV29-1	NA	NA	TGCAGCGTTGAGCGGGAGGTAACTTTCTTT	CSVEREVTFF
TRBJ2-3	TRBV29-1	few	NA	TGCAGCGTTGAAGATGGGGTTAGCACAGATACGCAGTATTTT	CSVEDGVSTDTQYF
TRBJ2-2	TRBV5-1	many	NA	TGCGCCAGCAGGGACACAGGGAACACCGGGGAGCTGTTTTTT	CASRDTGNTGELFF
TRBJ2-1	TRBV20-1	many	TRBD2	TGCAGTGCTAGGACGCTCAGGGAGGGCTACAATGAGCAGTTCTTC	CSARTLREGYNEQFF
TRBJ2-1	TRBV15	many	NA	TGTGCCACCAGCAGAGCCAGACTTACCTACAATGAGCAGTTCTTC	CATSRARLTYNEQFF
TRBJ2-5	TRBV5-1	NA	NA	TGCGCCAGCAAGAGGTTAGAGGGGGTGCGGGAGACCCAGTACTTC	CASKRLEGVRETQYF
TRBJ2-7	TRBV15	few	NA	TGTGCCACCAGCAGAGGATTTGGTGAGGAAGAGCAGTACTTC	CATSRGFGEEEQYF
TRBJ2-6	TRBV3-1	NA	NA	TGTGCCAGCAGCGTGGACACAACTGGGGCCAACGTCCTGACTTTC	CASSVDTTGANVLTF
TRBJ2-3	TRBV5-1	many	NA	TGCGCCAGCAGCTTGGTCGGCGAAGCTAGCACAGATACGCAGTATTTT	CASSLVGEASTDTQYF
TRBJ2-7	TRBV4-2	many	NA	TGTGCCAGCAGCCAAGTGGGGAAAGACGAGCAGTACTTC	CASSQVGKDEQYF
TRBJ1-3	TRBV20-1	many	NA	TGCAGTGCTAGGATCGGGGGGAGCTCTGGAAACACCATATATTTT	CSARIGGSSGNTIYF
TRBJ2-3	TRBV10-3	many	TRBD1	TGTGCCATCAGTGCGGGGTCGACAGGGGAATTAGATACGCAGTATTTT	CAISAGSTGELDTQYF
TRBJ2-7	TRBV19	NA	NA	TGTGCCAGTAGTAAGTTGGAGTCAGGCTCCCTCTACGAGCAGTACTTC	CASSKLESGSLYEQYF
TRBJ1-1	TRBV5-6	many	NA	TGTGCCAGCAGCTTTCAGGGGCAGTTAATGAACACTGAAGCTTTCTTT	CASSFQGQLMNTEAFF
TRBJ2-3	TRBV7-8	many	NA	TGTGCCAGCAGCCACAGGGTCGATACGCAGTATTTT	CASSHRVDTQYF
TRBJ2-5	TRBV28	many	NA	TGTGCCAGCAGACTTGGACAGTCGCTAGAGACCCAGTACTTC	CASRLGQSLETQYF